The text below deals with one T cell receptor (beta chain). The data stem from a study of cytomegalovirus exposure and HLA in healthy donors. Germline CDR1 is KGHSH and CDR2 is LQKENI. V was clipped by 4 bases and J by 1 base; unmatched bases: 17. The CDR3 is 19 amino acids. PCR primers comprised 60 Vbeta and 13 Jbeta primers. Sequencing was performed with immunoSEQ multiplex PCR; in TCRdb, only in-frame clones are kept and a portion is missing. The table records about 190,000 clones, 75% to 90% of them present only once. Material for sequencing was PBMCs. The TCR sequence derives from a man between 40 and 49 years old in good health and CMV-seropositive. The chain joins TRBV18 to TRBJ2-5; TRBD2 agrees at 8 bases. The chain's CDR3 is CASSRPREASGFPQETQYF. CDR3 coding DNA: TGTGCCAGCTCACGCCCGAGAGAGGCTAGCGGGTTCCCCCAAGAGACCCAGTACTTC.